One sample yielded the 12 T cell receptor beta chains listed below, sequenced in a study of shared clonotypes between healthy human individuals. Here immunoSEQ multiplex PCR was the method, and the copy in TCRdb shows in-frame clones only, minus some. The sample shows about 1.1 million clones, approximately 75% of them seen only once. Sequencing was done on a sample of memory CD4+ T cells from PBMCs. As for subset: CD45RA-negative fraction. Source of these receptors: a man younger than 30 in good health. Some clones in this sample may be carry-over from other donors' samples.

The chain couples TRBV30 to TRBJ1-3; TRBD1 is a possible D gene (5 bases). Germline V gene data show CDR1 as GTSNPN and CDR2 as SVGIG (reference sequence). This CDR3 comprises 14 residues. Trimming took 4 bases from V and 0 from J, leaving 10 bases between them. The CDR3 nucleotides read TGTGCCTGGAAGGACACCTCCTCTGGAAACACCATATATTTT. Its translation is CAWKDTSSGNTIYF.

The chain recombines TRBV5-6 with TRBJ1-2, with 7 positions matching TRBD1. CDR1 SGHDT and CDR2 YYEEEE come from the germline V gene. Trimming at V came to 4 bases and at J to 4 bases, leaving 10 bases not matched to a gene. The CDR3 has 15 amino acids. This CDR3 is CASSRSRQGSYGYTF. DNA for the CDR3: TGTGCCAGCAGCCGTTCTCGACAGGGATCCTATGGCTACACCTTC.

V gene TRBV6-5 combines with J gene TRBJ2-7; a weak D match, TRBD2 (7 bases). The CDR3 totals 12 residues. V was clipped by 6 bases and J by 4 bases, with 10 bases between them. Germline CDR1 MNHEY, CDR2 SVGAGI. CDR3 bases: TGTGCCAGCAGAGGGGGGGGATACGAGCAGTACTTC. It encodes CASRGGGYEQYF.

The chain employs TRBV7-3 and TRBJ2-2; no clear D gene. The V gene's germline CDR1 is SGHTA and CDR2 FQGTGA. Between the trimmed V and J ends, which lost 5 bases and 0 bases, there was a span of 13 bases. There are 16 residues in the CDR3. The CDR3 region is CASSPLGGANTGELFF. The CDR3 region has the DNA TGTGCCAGCAGCCCCCTTGGCGGAGCGAACACCGGGGAGCTGTTTTTT.

This clone was counted only a few times. V and J are TRBV30 and TRBJ1-1; unclear D gene. Trimming stripped 3 bases from V and 5 bases from J, with 13 bases between. This CDR3 contains 13 residues. Germline-derived CDR1 and CDR2 are GTSNPN and SVGIG (reference sequence). As DNA, the CDR3 is TGTGCCTGGAGATCAGGCTTGAGTACTGAAGCTTTCTTT. It encodes CAWRSGLSTEAFF.

The rearrangement uses TRBV4-1 and TRBJ2-5; 12 bases match TRBD2. V lost 4 bases and J lost 8; bases outside the gene matches: 11. The CDR3 length is 16 residues. Germline assignment: CDR1 MGHRA and CDR2 YSYEKL. CDR3: CASSPTTSGSSSTQYF. In DNA, the CDR3 is TGCGCCAGCAGCCCTACGACTAGCGGGAGCTCAAGTACCCAGTACTTC.

This clone was observed a few times. The V and J genes are TRBV6-6 and TRBJ1-5, with D hard to call. V lost 5 bases to trimming and J lost 6 bases, with 8 bases between them. The germline V gene has CDR1 MNHNY and CDR2 SVGAGI (reference sequence). This CDR3 has 12 amino acids. The CDR3 loop is CASSPLGQPQHF. In DNA form, the CDR3 reads TGTGCCAGCAGTCCCCTGGGTCAGCCCCAGCATTTT.

This chain joins TRBV5-1 and TRBJ2-3, with D perhaps given as TRBD1 or TRBD2 (5 bases each). V lost 0 bases and J 2 bases, leaving 13 bases between the germline ends. Per the germline V gene, CDR1 is SGHRS and CDR2 is YFSETQ. This CDR3 comprises 16 residues. The CDR3 spells CASSLGRDLVTDTQYF. The CDR3 nucleotides are TGCGCCAGCAGCTTGGGACGGGACCTCGTCACAGATACGCAGTATTTT.

The genes are TRBV2 and TRBJ1-3; TRBD1 matches 7 bases. With 4 bases clipped from V and 2 bases from J, the junction kept 2 bases outside the gene matches. Looked up from germline, CDR1 is SNHLY and CDR2 is FYNNEI. The CDR3 contains 14 residues. CDR3 sequence (DNA): TGTGCCAGCAGTGGGGACAGAACTGGAAACACCATATATTTT. It yields the protein CASSGDRTGNTIYF.

V is TRBV30 and J is TRBJ2-5; TRBD2 agrees at 8 bases. Germline assignment: CDR1 GTSNPN and CDR2 SVGIG (reference sequence). The ends lost 6 bases at V and 2 bases at J; junction bases unmatched: 8. The CDR3 extends over 14 amino acids. The CDR3 coding sequence is TGTGCCTGTGACACTAGCGGAGATCAAGAGACCCAGTACTTC. Residues: CACDTSGDQETQYF.

V gene TRBV16 combines with J gene TRBJ1-2; 10 nucleotides agree with TRBD1. Looked up from germline, CDR1 is KGHSY and CDR2 is FQNENV. The trim removed 7 bases at V and 13 bases at J, leaving 9 bases unmatched. This CDR3 has 12 residues. CDR3: CASNRDRGSCTF. CDR3 bases: TGTGCCAGCAACCGGGACAGGGGTTCGTGCACCTTC. The full variable domain, with the rest looked up from reference TRBV16 and TRBJ1-2, is GEEVAQTPKHLVRGEGQKAKLYCAPIKGHSYVFWYQQVLKNEFKFLISFQNENVFDETGMPKERFSAKCLPNSPCSLEIQATKLEDSAVYFCASNRDRGSCTFGSGTRLTVV.

The chain employs TRBV18 and TRBJ2-7; D might be TRBD1 (6 bases). The ends were cut back, 6 bases at V and 2 bases at J, with 14 bases in the middle. Germline loops: CDR1 KGHSH, CDR2 LQKENI. The CDR3 covers 14 residues. The CDR3 nucleotides are TGTGCCAGCTCGCAAAGCAGGGGAACCTACGAGCAGTACTTC. Protein sequence: CASSQSRGTYEQYF.